Below are 15 T cell receptor beta chains sequenced from a single sample in a study of OX40 agonist ivuxolimab in advanced cancers. The repertoire was sequenced with immunoSEQ multiplex PCR; TCRdb's copy has only in-frame clones and lacks some. Of 50,000 to 60,000 clones listed, less than 90% were seen once; the top ten hold 11% to 15%. The sequenced sample was CD4+ or CD8+ T cells sorted from blood, obtained in a trial of the OX40 agonist ivuxolimab. These TCRs come from an adult with an advanced solid tumor such as melanoma, head and neck, liver or kidney cancer.

The chain joins TRBV11-2 to TRBJ2-1, with D perhaps TRBD2 (5 bases). Germline lookup yields CDR1 SGHAT and CDR2 FQNNGV. V was trimmed by 5 bases and J by 9 bases, leaving 20 bases between them. This CDR3 is built from 15 residues. The CDR3 spells CASSTPAKPRGEQFF. In nucleotides, the CDR3 is TGTGCCAGCAGCACCCCCGCGAAGCCCCGGGGTGAGCAGTTCTTC.

This clone was counted only a few times. The gene calls are TRBV11-1 and TRBJ2-7; 12 nucleotides match TRBD1. CDR3 length: 15 amino acids. The germline gives CDR1 SGHAT, CDR2 FQDESV (reference sequence). V was clipped by 1 base and J by 7 bases; unmatched bases: 5. The CDR3 protein is CASSLGDRGRKEQYF. CDR3 in DNA: TGTGCCAGCAGCTTAGGGGACAGGGGGCGTAAAGAGCAGTACTTC. Variable domain in full (rest from reference TRBV11-1 and TRBJ2-7): EAEVAQSPRYKITEKSQAVAFWCDPISGHATLYWYRQILGQGPELLVQFQDESVVDDSQLPKDRFSAERLKGVDSTLKIQPAELGDSAMYLCASSLGDRGRKEQYFGPGTRLTVT.

The chain is built from TRBV7-9 and TRBJ1-2, with D maybe TRBD1 (5 bases). V was cut by 5 bases and J by 6 bases, with 22 bases left in between. This CDR3 region has 16 residues. The germline V gene has CDR1 SEHNR and CDR2 FQNEAQ (reference sequence). CDR3 in DNA: TGTGCCAGCAGCGGCCTCGACAGCGGGTTAGAAGATGGCTACACCTTC. As protein: CASSGLDSGLEDGYTF.

This chain uses TRBV7-8 with TRBJ1-5, with TRBD1 matching over 7 bases. The germline V gene has CDR1 SGHVS and CDR2 FQNEAQ. This CDR3 has 15 residues. V shed 1 base, J shed 3 bases, and the junction held 3 bases outside the gene matches. CDR3 nucleotide sequence: TGTGCCAGCAGCTTAGAGGGGGCGCCCAATCAGCCCCAGCATTTT. Protein: CASSLEGAPNQPQHF.

This clone has just one count. The chain employs TRBV19 and TRBJ2-7; D is possibly TRBD2 (6 bases). CDR3 length: 13 amino acids. Per the germline V gene, CDR1 is LNHDA and CDR2 is SQIVND (reference sequence). The V end was cut by 4 bases, the J end by 5 bases, with 12 bases between. The CDR3 DNA is TGTGCCAGTAGTAATTATGGAGGGGACGAGCAGTACTTC. Amino acids: CASSNYGGDEQYF.

V is TRBV19 and J is TRBJ1-1; D uncertain. CDR1 and CDR2 (germline): LNHDA, SQIVND (reference sequence). The CDR3 covers 15 residues. The V end was cut by 3 bases, the J end by 1 base, with 12 bases between. The CDR3 region is CASSMFDVGNTEAFF. As DNA, the CDR3 is TGTGCCAGTAGTATGTTTGACGTTGGGAACACTGAAGCTTTCTTT. Using reference TRBV19 and TRBJ1-1 for the parts outside the CDR3, the full variable domain is DGGITQSPKYLFRKEGQNVTLSCEQNLNHDAMYWYRQDPGQGLRLIYYSQIVNDFQKGDIAEGYSVSREKKESFPLTVTSAQKNPTAFYLCASSMFDVGNTEAFFGQGTRLTVV.

This chain connects TRBV19 to TRBJ1-1, with D unclear. Germline V lookup: CDR1 LNHDA, CDR2 SQIVND (reference sequence). Trimming left V 5 bases short and J 0 bases short, with 13 bases between. The CDR3 runs to 15 residues. The CDR3 DNA is TGTGCCAGTAGTGGGGAAGGGATCATGAACACTGAAGCTTTCTTT. Its translation is CASSGEGIMNTEAFF.

The chain carries TRBV2 and TRBJ2-7; D not resolved. With 2 bases removed from V and 3 bases from J, the gap between germline ends came to 8 bases. The CDR3 contains 13 residues. Germline assignment: CDR1 SNHLY and CDR2 FYNNEI. The CDR3 is CASSENPGYEQYF. As DNA, the CDR3 is TGTGCCAGCAGTGAAAACCCAGGCTACGAGCAGTACTTC.

The chain employs TRBV11-2 and TRBJ1-6, with TRBD1 identical over 7 bases. V lost 1 base, J lost 15 bases, and 12 bases stayed unmatched. CDR1 SGHAT and CDR2 FQNNGV come from the germline V gene. The CDR3 length is 15 residues. The CDR3 DNA sequence: TGTGCCAGCAGCTTAGTCGGACAGGTCCTTGGGGGCCTCCACTTT. Protein product: CASSLVGQVLGGLHF.

This clone has just one count. The genes are TRBV5-5 and TRBJ2-3; no clear D. V was pared by 1 base and J by 5 bases, with 5 bases between. The germline gives CDR1 SGHKS, CDR2 YYEKEE (reference sequence). The CDR3 has 12 residues. CDR3 amino acids: CASSLSGDTQYF. CDR3 in DNA: TGTGCCAGCAGCTTGTCGGGAGATACGCAGTATTTT.

The genes are TRBV28 and TRBJ1-5; no definite D call. The CDR3 consists of 12 residues. Germline V gene data show CDR1 as MDHEN and CDR2 as SYDVKM. Trimming shortened V by 4 bases and J by 9 bases, and 10 bases separated the two germline ends. CDR3: CASSWGSGPQHF. In nucleotides, the CDR3 is TGTGCCAGCAGTTGGGGTTCTGGGCCCCAGCATTTT.

A single count supports this clone. The V gene is TRBV10-3, the J gene TRBJ2-1; TRBD2 matches 8 bases. Germline values: CDR1 ENHRY, CDR2 SYGVKD. The CDR3 has 16 amino acids. V gave up 3 bases and J gave up 0 bases; unmatched junction bases: 4. CDR3 loop: CAISDSGAPSYNEQFF. The CDR3 DNA sequence: TGTGCCATCAGTGATAGCGGGGCTCCCTCCTACAATGAGCAGTTCTTC.

This clone was picked up a small number of times. The CDR3 coding sequence is TGTGCCAGCAGTGTTGACTCTGGGGCCAACGTCCTGACTTTC. Its protein product is CASSVDSGANVLTF. The rearrangement uses TRBV6-1 and TRBJ2-6; no definite D call. Trimming removed 4 bases from V and 0 bases from J, with 4 bases in between. This CDR3 region has 14 residues. Germline assignment: CDR1 MNHNS and CDR2 SASEGT.

This clone was observed a handful of times. V is TRBV2 and J is TRBJ1-1; TRBD1 is a possible D gene (5 bases). The CDR3 sequence is 15 residues long. V gave up 3 bases and J gave up 0 bases, with 11 bases separating them. The germline V gene has CDR1 SNHLY and CDR2 FYNNEI. CDR3 nucleotides: TGTGCCAGCAGTGATACCCCGACAGTGAACACTGAAGCTTTCTTT. As protein: CASSDTPTVNTEAFF.

The V call is TRBV11-2, the J call TRBJ1-6; perhaps TRBD1 as D (6 bases). In germline, CDR1 is SGHAT, CDR2 FQNNGV. This CDR3 comprises 19 residues. The germline V and J ends were trimmed by 3 bases and 1 base, with 19 bases remaining between them. CDR3 protein: CASSFDSFSDRSYNSPLHF. The CDR3 DNA reads TGTGCCAGCAGCTTCGACTCATTCTCCGACAGGTCCTATAATTCACCCCTCCACTTT.